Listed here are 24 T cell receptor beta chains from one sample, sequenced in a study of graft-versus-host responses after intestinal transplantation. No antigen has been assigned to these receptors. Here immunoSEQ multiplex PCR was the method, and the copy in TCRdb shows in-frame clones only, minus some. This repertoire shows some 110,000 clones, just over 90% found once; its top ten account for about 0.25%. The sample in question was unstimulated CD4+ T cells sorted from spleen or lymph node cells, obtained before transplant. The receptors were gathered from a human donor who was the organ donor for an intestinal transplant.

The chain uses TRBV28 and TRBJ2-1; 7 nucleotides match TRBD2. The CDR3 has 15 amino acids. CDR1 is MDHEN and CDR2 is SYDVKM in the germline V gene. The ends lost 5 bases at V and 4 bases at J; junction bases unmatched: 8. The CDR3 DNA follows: TGTGCCAGCAGTGAGACTAGCCCTACTTACAATGAGCAGTTCTTC. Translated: CASSETSPTYNEQFF.

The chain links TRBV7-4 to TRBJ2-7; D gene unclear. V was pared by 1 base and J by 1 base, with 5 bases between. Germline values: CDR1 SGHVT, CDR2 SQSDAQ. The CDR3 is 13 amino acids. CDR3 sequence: CASSLDKSYEQYF. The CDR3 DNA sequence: TGTGCCAGCAGCTTAGACAAATCCTACGAGCAGTACTTC. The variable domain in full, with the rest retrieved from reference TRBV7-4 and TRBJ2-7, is GAGVSQSPRYKVAKRGRDVALRCDSISGHVTLYWYRQTLGQGSEVLTYSQSDAQRDKSGRPSGRFSAERPERSVSTLKIQRTEQGDSAVYLCASSLDKSYEQYFGPGTRLTVT.

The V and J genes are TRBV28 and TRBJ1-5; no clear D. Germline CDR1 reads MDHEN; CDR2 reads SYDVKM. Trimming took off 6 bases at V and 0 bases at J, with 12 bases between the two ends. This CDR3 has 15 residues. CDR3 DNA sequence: TGTGCCAGCAGCGTGATGGGATATAGCAATCAGCCCCAGCATTTT. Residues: CASSVMGYSNQPQHF.

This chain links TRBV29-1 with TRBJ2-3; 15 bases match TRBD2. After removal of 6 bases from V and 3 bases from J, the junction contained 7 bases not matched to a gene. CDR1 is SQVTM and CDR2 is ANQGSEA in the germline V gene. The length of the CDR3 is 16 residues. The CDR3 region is CSVFTGTSGRTDTQYF. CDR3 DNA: TGCAGCGTGTTCACCGGGACTAGCGGGAGGACAGATACGCAGTATTTT.

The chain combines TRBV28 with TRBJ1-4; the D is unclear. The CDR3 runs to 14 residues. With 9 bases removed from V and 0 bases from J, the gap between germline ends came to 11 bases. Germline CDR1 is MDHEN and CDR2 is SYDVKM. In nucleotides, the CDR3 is TGTGCCAGTGAAAATCGACCAACTAATGAAAAACTGTTTTTT. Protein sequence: CASENRPTNEKLFF.

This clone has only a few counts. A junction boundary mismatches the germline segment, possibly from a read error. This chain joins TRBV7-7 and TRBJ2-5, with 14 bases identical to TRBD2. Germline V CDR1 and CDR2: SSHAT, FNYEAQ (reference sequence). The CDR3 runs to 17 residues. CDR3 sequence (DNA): TGTGCTAGCAGTTCCGGGACTAGCGGGAGTGGGCAAGAGACCCAGTACTTC. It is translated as CASSSGTSGSGQETQYF.

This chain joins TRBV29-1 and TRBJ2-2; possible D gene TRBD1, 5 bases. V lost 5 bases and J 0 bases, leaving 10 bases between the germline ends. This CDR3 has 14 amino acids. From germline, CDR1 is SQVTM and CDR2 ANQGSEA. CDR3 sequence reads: CSVTGDPNTGELFF. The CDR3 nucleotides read TGCAGCGTTACAGGAGACCCGAACACCGGGGAGCTGTTTTTT.

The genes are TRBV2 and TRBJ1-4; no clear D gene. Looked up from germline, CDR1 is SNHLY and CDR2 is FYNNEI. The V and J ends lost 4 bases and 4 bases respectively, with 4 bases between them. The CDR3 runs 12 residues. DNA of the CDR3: TGTGCCAGCAGTGTCGGTAATGAAAAACTGTTTTTT. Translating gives CASSVGNEKLFF.

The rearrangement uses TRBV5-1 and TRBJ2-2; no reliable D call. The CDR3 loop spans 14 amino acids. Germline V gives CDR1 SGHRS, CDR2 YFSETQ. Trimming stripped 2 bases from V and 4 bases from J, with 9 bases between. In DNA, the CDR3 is TGCGCCAGCAGCTTAGACACCTTCACCGGGGAGCTGTTTTTT. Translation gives CASSLDTFTGELFF.

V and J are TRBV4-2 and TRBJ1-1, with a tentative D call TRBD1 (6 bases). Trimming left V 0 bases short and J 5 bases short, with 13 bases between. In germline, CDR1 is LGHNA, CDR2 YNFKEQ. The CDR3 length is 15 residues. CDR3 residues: CASSQDMGGGTEAFF. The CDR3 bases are TGTGCCAGCAGCCAAGATATGGGGGGCGGGACTGAAGCTTTCTTT.

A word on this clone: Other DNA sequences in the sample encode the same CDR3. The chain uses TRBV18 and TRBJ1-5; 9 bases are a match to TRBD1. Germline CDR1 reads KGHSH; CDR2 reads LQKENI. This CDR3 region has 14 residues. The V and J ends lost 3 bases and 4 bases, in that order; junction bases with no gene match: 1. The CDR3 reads CASSPTGGNQPQHF. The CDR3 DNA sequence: TGTGCCAGCTCACCGACAGGGGGAAATCAGCCCCAGCATTTT.

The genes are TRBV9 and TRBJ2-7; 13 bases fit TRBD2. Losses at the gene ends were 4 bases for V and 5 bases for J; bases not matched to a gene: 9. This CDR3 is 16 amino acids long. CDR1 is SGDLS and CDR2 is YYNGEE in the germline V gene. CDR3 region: CASSFELAGGPDEQYF. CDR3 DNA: TGTGCCAGCAGCTTCGAACTAGCGGGAGGGCCCGACGAGCAGTACTTC.

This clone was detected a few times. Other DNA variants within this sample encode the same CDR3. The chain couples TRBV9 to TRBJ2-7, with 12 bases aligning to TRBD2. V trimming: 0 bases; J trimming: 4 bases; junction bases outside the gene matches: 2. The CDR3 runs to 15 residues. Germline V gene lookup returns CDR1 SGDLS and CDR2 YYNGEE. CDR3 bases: TGTGCCAGCAGCGTAGGACTAGCGGGAGTTTACGAGCAGTACTTC. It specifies CASSVGLAGVYEQYF.

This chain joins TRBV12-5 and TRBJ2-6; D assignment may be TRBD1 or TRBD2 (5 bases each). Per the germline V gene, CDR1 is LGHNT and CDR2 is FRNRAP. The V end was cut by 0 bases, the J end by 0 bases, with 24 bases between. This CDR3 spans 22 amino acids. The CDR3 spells CASGLVREGNGGRSSGANVLTF. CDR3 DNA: TGTGCTAGTGGTTTGGTACGGGAAGGGAATGGGGGACGGAGCTCTGGGGCCAACGTCCTGACTTTC.

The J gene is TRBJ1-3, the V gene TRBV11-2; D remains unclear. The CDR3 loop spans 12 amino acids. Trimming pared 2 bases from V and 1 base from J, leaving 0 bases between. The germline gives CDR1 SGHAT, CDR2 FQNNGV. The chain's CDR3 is CASSLSGNTIYF. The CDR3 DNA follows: TGTGCCAGCAGCTTATCTGGAAACACCATATATTTT.

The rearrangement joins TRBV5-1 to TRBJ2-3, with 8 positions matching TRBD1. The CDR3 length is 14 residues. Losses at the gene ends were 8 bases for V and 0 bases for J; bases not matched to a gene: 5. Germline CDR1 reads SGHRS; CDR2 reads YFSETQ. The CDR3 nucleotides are TGCGCCAGTACGGGACAGGTTAGCACAGATACGCAGTATTTT. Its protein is CASTGQVSTDTQYF.

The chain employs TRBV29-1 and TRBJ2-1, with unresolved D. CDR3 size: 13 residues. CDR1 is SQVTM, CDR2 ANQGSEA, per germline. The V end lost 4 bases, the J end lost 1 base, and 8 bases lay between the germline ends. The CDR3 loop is CSVASASYNEQFF. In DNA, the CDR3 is TGCAGCGTTGCCAGCGCATCCTACAATGAGCAGTTCTTC.

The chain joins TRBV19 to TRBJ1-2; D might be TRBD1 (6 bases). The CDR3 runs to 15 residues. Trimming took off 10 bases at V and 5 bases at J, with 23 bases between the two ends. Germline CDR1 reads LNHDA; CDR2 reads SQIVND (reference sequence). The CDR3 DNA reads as TGTGCCACCAGCCCCACCACGACAGGTGGATATGGCTACACCTTC. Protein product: CATSPTTTGGYGYTF.

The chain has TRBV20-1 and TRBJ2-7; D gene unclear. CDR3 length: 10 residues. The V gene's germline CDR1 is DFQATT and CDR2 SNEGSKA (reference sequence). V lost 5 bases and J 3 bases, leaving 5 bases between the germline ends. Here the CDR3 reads CSALYYEQYF. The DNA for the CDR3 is TGCAGTGCTTTGTACTACGAGCAGTACTTC.

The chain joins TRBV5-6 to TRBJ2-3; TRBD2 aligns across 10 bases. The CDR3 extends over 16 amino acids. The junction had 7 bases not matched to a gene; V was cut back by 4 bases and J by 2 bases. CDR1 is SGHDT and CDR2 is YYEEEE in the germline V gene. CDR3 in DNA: TGTGCCAGCAGCCACTTAGCGGGAGGACTCACAGATACGCAGTATTTT. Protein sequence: CASSHLAGGLTDTQYF.

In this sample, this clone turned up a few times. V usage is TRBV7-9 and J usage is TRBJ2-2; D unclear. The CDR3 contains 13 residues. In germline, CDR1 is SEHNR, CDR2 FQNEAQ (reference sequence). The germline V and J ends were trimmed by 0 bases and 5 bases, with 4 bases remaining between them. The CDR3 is CASSLAGTGELFF. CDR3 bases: TGTGCCAGCAGCTTAGCCGGGACCGGGGAGCTGTTTTTT.

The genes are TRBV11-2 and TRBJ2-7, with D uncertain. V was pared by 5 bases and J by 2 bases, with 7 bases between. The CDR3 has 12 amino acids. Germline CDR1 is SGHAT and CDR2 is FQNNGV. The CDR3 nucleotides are TGTGCCAGCAGCCAGATCGCCTACGAGCAGTACTTC. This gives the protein CASSQIAYEQYF.

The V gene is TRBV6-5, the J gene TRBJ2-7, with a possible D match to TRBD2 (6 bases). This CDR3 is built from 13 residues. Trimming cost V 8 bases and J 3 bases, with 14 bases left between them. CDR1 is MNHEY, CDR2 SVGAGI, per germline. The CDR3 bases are TGTGCCAGCGGCGGGACGCTTTACTACGAGCAGTACTTC. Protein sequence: CASGGTLYYEQYF.

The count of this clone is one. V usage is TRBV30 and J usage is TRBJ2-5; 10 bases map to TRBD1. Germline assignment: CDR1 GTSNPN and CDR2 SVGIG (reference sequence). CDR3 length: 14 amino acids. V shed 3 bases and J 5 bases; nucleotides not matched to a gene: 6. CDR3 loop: CAWSPGQGMETQYF. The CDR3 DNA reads TGTGCCTGGAGCCCGGGACAGGGGATGGAGACCCAGTACTTC.